This T cell receptor (beta chain) was sequenced for a study of blood T cell repertoires in COVID-19. For the study at large: Samples taken during acute and convalescent COVID-19 were collected in the United States, Italy and Spain.

Sequencing was performed with immunoSEQ multiplex PCR; in TCRdb, only in-frame clones are kept and a portion is missing. The profile shows tens of thousands of clones, nearly 90% of them singletons. Germline V CDR1 and CDR2: MNHEY, SVGAGI. This CDR3 has 15 amino acids. V gave up 7 bases and J gave up 5 bases; unmatched junction bases: 13. The sample comprised peripheral blood. This TCR came from a man aged 45-65 years with active COVID-19. V is TRBV6-5 and J is TRBJ2-5; 7 bases are a match to TRBD2. The CDR3 loop is CASTAGVLSKETQYF. The CDR3 nucleotides are TGTGCCAGCACGGCGGGAGTCTTAAGCAAGGAGACCCAGTACTTC.